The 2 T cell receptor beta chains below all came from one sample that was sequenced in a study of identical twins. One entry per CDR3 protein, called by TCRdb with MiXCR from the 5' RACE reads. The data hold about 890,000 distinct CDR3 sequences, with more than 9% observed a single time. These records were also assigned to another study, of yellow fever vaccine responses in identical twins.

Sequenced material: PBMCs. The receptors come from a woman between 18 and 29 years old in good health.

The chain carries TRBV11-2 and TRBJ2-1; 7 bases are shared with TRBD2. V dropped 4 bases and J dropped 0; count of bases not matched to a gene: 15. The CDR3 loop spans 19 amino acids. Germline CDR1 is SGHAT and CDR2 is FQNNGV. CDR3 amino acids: CASSYSHRLAPSSYNEQFF. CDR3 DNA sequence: TGTGCCAGCAGCTACTCCCACCGACTAGCCCCCAGCTCCTACAATGAGCAGTTCTTC.

CDR3 DNA sequence: TGTGCCAGCAGCACAATTTCAGGGGTGGATGATGGCTACACCTTC. It translates to CASSTISGVDDGYTF. The rearrangement joins TRBV21-1 to TRBJ1-2; no DNA check was done on the table's D call, TRBD1. TRBV21-1 is annotated as a pseudogene. The length of the CDR3 is 15 residues.